A selection of T cell receptor beta chains follows, all from one sample in a study of T cell responses to AZD1222 COVID-19 vaccine. Profiling relied on immunoSEQ multiplex PCR, and the TCRdb table lists in-frame clones only, not all of them. The table has around 110,000 clones, 85% to 90% seen once. Sequenced material: peripheral blood, taken on day 0 of AZD1222 vaccination. These receptor sequences come from an adult in good health. The CDR3 runs from the conserved cysteine through the conserved F or W. Size is stated for part of the rows, as once, few or many counts, or as a class when the clone is expanded.

cdr3_aa	v_call	j_call	clone_size
CASSIRQGTQPQHF	TRBV19	TRBJ1-5	NA
CSVEISATNEKLFF	TRBV29-1	TRBJ1-4	NA
CASTGGVAYNEQFF	TRBV6-5	TRBJ2-1	NA
CASSTRGVESPLHF	TRBV3-1/TRBV3-2	TRBJ1-6	once
CASMGGLSSNQPQHF	TRBV19	TRBJ1-5	NA
CASSPGTGFSYEQYF	TRBV5-1	TRBJ2-7	NA
CASSSITGDTQYF	TRBV5-1	TRBJ2-3	NA
CASSEGGQGSQETQYF	TRBV25-1	TRBJ2-5	NA
CASSEWVAPRMNF	TRBV2	TRBJ2-7	NA
CASSHAPGTGEHEQYF	TRBV4-1	TRBJ2-7	NA
CAIGRTAVNEKLFF	TRBV10-3	TRBJ1-4	NA
CSARDSIRGYTF	TRBV29-1	TRBJ1-2	NA
CASSLRSTADGYTF	TRBV7-2	TRBJ1-2	NA
CASSSGSRNEKLFF	TRBV5-6	TRBJ1-4	NA
CSIEQGAQDTQYF	TRBV29-1	TRBJ2-3	NA
CASTDRSHSTDTQYF	TRBV19	TRBJ2-3	NA
CASSPGLAGVGELFF	TRBV18	TRBJ2-2	NA
CASSAPGVGEKLFF	TRBV28	TRBJ1-4	NA
CASSLDGREGAEQYF	TRBV5-1	TRBJ2-7	NA
CASSFNGPSRGANVLTF	TRBV5-1	TRBJ2-6	NA
CASSLDGFNQPQHF	TRBV5-1	TRBJ1-5	NA
CASSLAGSSGNTIYF	TRBV7-8	TRBJ1-3	NA
CASSLLINEQFF	TRBV2	TRBJ2-1	NA
CAWAFLNTEAFF	TRBV30	TRBJ1-1	NA
CASSLSGGLGEKLFF	TRBV5-1	TRBJ1-4	NA
CASSHGTGEIAYEQYF	TRBV4-2	TRBJ2-7	NA
CASSLGTGGSGYGYTF	TRBV7-8	TRBJ1-2	NA
CSESSGGEQFF	TRBV29-1	TRBJ2-1	NA
CASTAPSLAGGSRTDTQYF	TRBV7-2	TRBJ2-3	NA
CASRGHGSGELFF	TRBV12-3/TRBV12-4	TRBJ2-2	NA
CASSSGGQGAGETQYF	TRBV5-4	TRBJ2-5	once
CASTRGGTREKLFF	TRBV11-2	TRBJ1-4	once
CASSYSRGGANTEAFF	TRBV6-2/TRBV6-3	TRBJ1-1	NA
CASSPWSGVEAFF	TRBV5-4	TRBJ1-1	NA
CASSYSRGSYNEQFF	TRBV6-2/TRBV6-3	TRBJ2-1	NA
CASSLSGGSSYNEQFF	TRBV5-1	TRBJ2-1	NA
CASSSLAAAQYF	TRBV5-6	TRBJ2-7	NA
CASSLGRQNNSPLHF	TRBV5-1	TRBJ1-6	NA
CASGTGAGTEAFF	TRBV5-6	TRBJ1-1	few
CARLQDMPNYGYTF	TRBV25-1	TRBJ1-2	few
CASSLQRTDTQYF	TRBV5-1	TRBJ2-3	NA
CASSVTGKRAEAFF	TRBV19	TRBJ1-1	NA
CASSSRLNNEKLFF	TRBV5-6	TRBJ1-4	NA
CASAPRTSGKETQYF	TRBV19	TRBJ2-5	NA
CASSQPDRNSPLHF	TRBV3-1/TRBV3-2	TRBJ1-6	NA
CASSSFSTGGSSPLHF	TRBV11-1	TRBJ1-6	NA
CASSSGIAGGILQETQYF	TRBV6-2/TRBV6-3	TRBJ2-5	few
CASSLRGSDGYTF	TRBV5-6	TRBJ1-2	NA